This entry lists 10 T cell receptor beta chains sequenced from one sample in a study of Graves' ophthalmopathy and Graves' hyperthyroidism. Amplified material comprised TCR beta CDR3 regions derived from RNA transcripts. HTBI primers served in a first-round RT-PCR, which a second-round multiplex PCR followed. TCRdb reanalysed the multiplex PCR reads using MiXCR and keeps one entry per CDR3 protein. Of a few hundred thousand distinct CDR3 sequences in the sample, about 18% were seen once. Sequencing used peripheral blood. Receptors were obtained from an adult woman with stable Graves' hyperthyroidism.

A few counts support this clonotype. This chain links TRBV11-2 with TRBJ1-2; TRBD1 is a possible D gene (5 bases). This CDR3 is built from 15 residues. Trimming pared 2 bases from V and 0 bases from J, leaving 10 bases between. Germline CDR1 and CDR2: SGHAT and FQNNGV. CDR3 residues: CASSLFAGANYGYTF. The CDR3 nucleotides are TGTGCCAGCAGCTTATTCGCGGGGGCTAACTATGGCTACACCTTC. Full variable domain (rest looked up from reference TRBV11-2 and TRBJ1-2): EAGVAQSPRYKIIEKRQSVAFWCNPISGHATLYWYQQILGQGPKLLIQFQNNGVVDDSQLPKDRFSAERLKGVDSTLKIQPAKLEDSAVYLCASSLFAGANYGYTFGSGTRLTVV.

The chain recombines TRBV28 with TRBJ1-2, with unresolved D. The CDR3 consists of 14 residues. Germline assignment: CDR1 MDHEN and CDR2 SYDVKM. V was shortened by 5 bases and J by 6 bases, with 16 bases between the two germline ends. The CDR3 protein is CASSKRTDVHGYTF. CDR3 sequence (DNA): TGTGCCAGCAGTAAAAGGACCGACGTACATGGCTACACCTTC.

Many counts were recorded for this clonotype. This rearrangement joins TRBV24-1 to TRBJ2-2; the D gene could be TRBD1 or TRBD2 (5 bases each). V dropped 5 bases and J dropped 2 bases, with 14 bases sitting between them. The CDR3 runs 16 residues. From germline, CDR1 is KGHDR and CDR2 SFDVKD. CDR3 sequence reads: CATSAISRDNTGELFF. CDR3 in DNA: TGTGCCACCAGTGCCATATCGAGGGACAACACCGGGGAGCTGTTTTTT.

V is TRBV12-5 and J is TRBJ1-1; D perhaps matches TRBD1 (6 bases). The CDR3 length is 13 residues. Germline V gene data show CDR1 as LGHNT and CDR2 as FRNRAP. V was pared by 11 bases and J by 5 bases, with 18 bases between. CDR3 coding DNA: TGTGCTGCTGCTGCCGGGACATATACTGAAGCTTTCTTT. Amino acids: CAAAAGTYTEAFF.

This clonotype was recorded many times. J is TRBJ2-7 and V is TRBV29-1; TRBD2 might be the D (6 bases). The CDR3 spans 12 residues. V lost 6 bases and J lost 5, with 14 bases in between. Germline CDR1 and CDR2: SQVTM and ANQGSEA. CDR3 in amino acids: CSVVGGNNEQYF. The CDR3 nucleotides read TGCAGCGTCGTTGGAGGGAACAACGAGCAGTACTTC.

This clonotype was counted many times. The rearrangement links TRBV4-3 to TRBJ2-7; a weak D match, TRBD1 (6 bases). CDR1 LGHNA and CDR2 YSLEER come from the germline V gene. V gave up 0 bases and J gave up 2 bases, with 14 bases separating them. The CDR3 loop spans 16 amino acids. Here the CDR3 reads CASSQDAGDCTYEQYF. The CDR3 DNA reads TGCGCCAGCAGCCAAGATGCAGGGGATTGTACCTACGAGCAGTACTTC.

Ten or more counts support this clonotype. The chain joins TRBV4-3 to TRBJ1-2; 7 bases align to TRBD1. CDR1 and CDR2 (germline): LGHNA, YSLEER. This CDR3 is 14 amino acids long. Trimming cost V 2 bases and J 7 bases; bases outside gene matches: 7. Here the CDR3 reads CASSQKTRGFGYTF. The CDR3 coding sequence is TGCGCCAGCAGCCAAAAAACCAGGGGGTTTGGCTACACCTTC.

This clonotype showed up many times. The chain links TRBV4-1 to TRBJ1-5; maybe TRBD1 (5 bases). The CDR3 runs to 15 residues. V lost 4 bases, J lost 3 bases, and 13 bases lay in between. From germline, CDR1 is MGHRA and CDR2 YSYEKL. CDR3 protein: CASSRQFQFNQPQHF. In DNA form, the CDR3 reads TGCGCCAGCAGCCGACAGTTCCAGTTCAATCAGCCCCAGCATTTT.

This clonotype was counted a few times. The rearrangement links TRBV6-5 to TRBJ2-7; unclear D gene. Germline CDR1 and CDR2: MNHEY and SVGAGI. Trimming took off 2 bases at V and 6 bases at J, with 8 bases between the two ends. This CDR3 has 12 amino acids. CDR3 nucleotide sequence: TGTGCCAGCAGTTACCAGAGGTCCGAGCAGTACTTC. Translated, it gives CASSYQRSEQYF.

This clonotype was detected many times. The chain is built from TRBV25-1 and TRBJ1-2; D gene uncertain. CDR3 size: 11 residues. Deletions cut 6 bases from V and 4 bases from J, with 6 bases between. Germline V gene data show CDR1 as MGHDK and CDR2 as SYGVNS. CDR3 loop: CASRQFYGYTF. The DNA for the CDR3 is TGTGCCAGCAGACAGTTCTATGGCTACACCTTC.